The entry below describes one T cell receptor (beta chain). Its matching antigen is unknown. The data originate from a study of cytomegalovirus exposure and HLA in healthy donors. Study results and caveats: Testing in vitro showed a few CMV-associated chains specific for CMV antigens. Indistinguishable V segments such as TRBV6-2 and TRBV6-3 were excluded. Most TCR sequences proved rare, with some public TCRs found in many donors.

Researchers ran the PCR with 60 Vbeta and 13 Jbeta primers. Using immunoSEQ multiplex PCR, the repertoire was profiled, and TCRdb retains in-frame clones only, with some absent. The data contain about 170,000 clones, around 74% of them seen just once; the ten biggest clones take up approximately 2%. There are 16 residues in the CDR3. J lost 8 bases, V lost 0 bases, and 12 bases had no gene match. Per the germline V gene, CDR1 is KGHSH and CDR2 is LQKENI. The source of this sequence is a female donor in good health and CMV-seronegative. Sequenced material: PBMCs. The chain uses TRBV18 and TRBJ1-2, with 7 bases matching TRBD1. This chain's CDR3 is CASSPPGSRGQGGYTF. As DNA, the CDR3 is TGTGCCAGCTCACCACCGGGTTCTAGGGGGCAAGGAGGCTACACCTTC.